These 21 T cell receptor beta chains came from one sample sequenced in a study of cytomegalovirus exposure and HLA in healthy donors. The study ran its PCR with 60 Vbeta and 13 Jbeta primers. TCRdb's copy holds only in-frame clones and misses some; the assay was immunoSEQ multiplex PCR. In the table there are 120,000 to 150,000 clones, around 78% of which are singletons. The material sequenced was PBMCs. The source is a woman between 18 and 29 years old in good health and CMV-seronegative.

This rearrangement joins TRBV5-1 to TRBJ2-6; 7 nucleotides match TRBD1. The ends lost 4 bases at V and 0 bases at J; junction bases unmatched: 10. This CDR3 has 18 amino acids. Germline V gene sequence: CDR1 SGHRS, CDR2 YFSETQ. CDR3 DNA: TGCGCCAGCAGCCTCGGCCGGGACAGCCCCTCTGGGGCCAACGTCCTGACTTTC. It is translated as CASSLGRDSPSGANVLTF. The variable domain in full, with the rest retrieved from reference TRBV5-1 and TRBJ2-6, is KAGVTQTPRYLIKTRGQQVTLSCSPISGHRSVSWYQQTPGQGLQFLFEYFSETQRNKGNFPGRFSGRQFSNSRSEMNVSTLELGDSALYLCASSLGRDSPSGANVLTFGAGSRLTVL.

The gene calls are TRBV4-2 and TRBJ1-5; 7 bases agree with TRBD1. The trim removed 5 bases at V and 7 bases at J, leaving 11 bases unmatched. CDR3 length: 15 amino acids. Germline assignment: CDR1 LGHNA and CDR2 YNFKEQ. The CDR3 protein is CASSVTQGLRQPQHF. The CDR3 DNA reads as TGTGCCAGCAGCGTAACACAGGGGTTACGGCAGCCCCAGCATTTT.

CDR3 nucleotides: TGTGCCAGCAGCCCACGCCCAATAGCGCCCTATGGCTACACCTTC. Its protein product is CASSPRPIAPYGYTF. The J gene is TRBJ1-2, the V gene TRBV7-2; D unclear. Germline CDR1 and CDR2: SGHTA and FQGNSA. The CDR3 totals 15 residues. Trimming removed 5 bases at V and 4 bases at J, with 17 bases between.

J is TRBJ1-1 and V is TRBV27; D call uncertain. V lost 5 bases to trimming and J lost 2 bases, with 12 bases between them. Germline CDR1 reads MNHEY; CDR2 reads SMNVEV (reference sequence). The CDR3 sequence is 14 residues long. The CDR3 region is CASSPGTGNTEAFF. CDR3 DNA: TGTGCCAGCAGTCCCGGTACGGGAAACACTGAAGCTTTCTTT.

V gene TRBV5-1 combines with J gene TRBJ2-3; D is uncertain. Germline lookup yields CDR1 SGHRS and CDR2 YFSETQ. The germline V and J ends were trimmed by 6 bases and 0 bases, with 11 bases remaining between them. This CDR3 comprises 14 residues. In DNA form, the CDR3 reads TGCGCCAGCAAAACACCGACAAGCACAGATACGCAGTATTTT. It specifies CASKTPTSTDTQYF.

This clone was seen just once. The chain couples TRBV28 to TRBJ1-2; TRBD1 matches at 10 bases. The CDR3 totals 15 residues. Trimming at V came to 6 bases and at J to 8 bases, leaving 12 bases not matched to a gene. Germline CDR1 MDHEN, CDR2 SYDVKM. The CDR3 is CASRGPPGQGLGYTF. Written as DNA, the CDR3 is TGTGCCAGCAGGGGGCCCCCGGGACAGGGGCTGGGCTACACCTTC.

This chain links TRBV4-1 with TRBJ1-5; D possibly corresponds to TRBD1 (5 bases). Trimming removed 1 base from V and 5 bases from J, with 6 bases in between. This CDR3 is 13 amino acids long. CDR1 is MGHRA and CDR2 is YSYEKL in the germline V gene. The CDR3 spells CASSQGQYQPQHF. As DNA, the CDR3 is TGCGCCAGCAGCCAAGGACAGTATCAGCCCCAGCATTTT.

Regarding this clone: This sample includes further DNA sequences coding for the same CDR3. The chain uses TRBV13 and TRBJ1-1; no clear D. Germline CDR1 is PRHDT and CDR2 is FYEKMQ (reference sequence). This CDR3 region has 14 residues. Between the trimmed V and J ends, which lost 5 bases and 6 bases, there was a span of 16 bases. The CDR3 loop is CASSRKRELPEAFF. In DNA form, the CDR3 reads TGTGCCAGCAGCCGTAAGAGGGAGCTGCCTGAAGCTTTCTTT.

The V and J genes are TRBV30 and TRBJ1-5; TRBD1 matches at 10 bases. This CDR3 contains 15 residues. Germline CDR1 reads GTSNPN; CDR2 reads SVGIG (reference sequence). The V and J ends lost 2 bases and 6 bases, in that order; junction bases with no gene match: 7. In DNA, the CDR3 is TGTGCCTGGAGTCCGGGACAGGGGATCGGTCAGCCCCAGCATTTT. This sequence encodes CAWSPGQGIGQPQHF.

The chain is built from TRBV7-2 and TRBJ1-2; 8 positions agree with TRBD1. From germline, CDR1 is SGHTA and CDR2 FQGNSA. After removal of 2 bases from V and 5 bases from J, the junction contained 7 bases not matched to a gene. The CDR3 length is 15 residues. CDR3 in amino acids: CASSLRQGTGYGYTF. DNA for the CDR3: TGTGCCAGCAGCTTACGACAGGGGACCGGTTATGGCTACACCTTC.

The chain carries TRBV5-6 and TRBJ1-2; TRBD1 matches 7 bases. In germline, CDR1 is SGHDT, CDR2 YYEEEE. V was pared by 3 bases and J by 4 bases, with 3 bases of the junction left unmatched. The CDR3 is 13 amino acids. The CDR3 DNA is TGTGCCAGCAGCTCGCGGGACAGCTATGGCTACACCTTC. It yields the protein CASSSRDSYGYTF.

The chain combines TRBV9 with TRBJ1-1, with TRBD1 identical over 7 bases. The germline V gene encodes CDR1 SGDLS and CDR2 YYNGEE. The CDR3 is 17 amino acids. The V and J ends lost 1 base and 0 bases, in that order; junction bases with no gene match: 9. CDR3 in DNA: TGTGCCAGCAGCGTACCCTTACCGGGACAGATGAACACTGAAGCTTTCTTT. It specifies CASSVPLPGQMNTEAFF.

The gene calls are TRBV14 and TRBJ1-6, with D uncertain. Trimming removed 1 base at V and 10 bases at J, with 11 bases between. In germline, CDR1 is SGHDN, CDR2 FVKESK. The CDR3 contains 14 residues. The CDR3 region has the DNA TGTGCCAGCAGCCAAGGGGCCGCCGGCTCACCCCTCCACTTT. It is translated as CASSQGAAGSPLHF.

The gene calls are TRBV30 and TRBJ1-2, with D tentatively TRBD1 (6 bases). The V and J ends lost 0 bases and 4 bases respectively, with 9 bases between them. CDR1 is GTSNPN and CDR2 is SVGIG in the germline V gene (reference sequence). CDR3 length equals 13 residues. Written as DNA, the CDR3 is TGTGCCTGGAGTGTACACAGGGCCTATGGCTACACCTTC. Residues: CAWSVHRAYGYTF. Using reference TRBV30 and TRBJ1-2 for the parts outside the CDR3, the full variable domain is SQTIHQWPATLVQPVGSPLSLECTVEGTSNPNLYWYRQAAGRGLQLLFYSVGIGQISSEVPQNLSASRPQDRQFILSSKKLLLSDSGFYLCAWSVHRAYGYTFGSGTRLTVV.

This clone was seen a handful of times. The chain couples TRBV2 to TRBJ2-2; D may be TRBD2 (5 bases). V lost 2 bases to trimming and J lost 6 bases, with 13 bases between them. The CDR3 consists of 15 residues. Germline CDR1 and CDR2: SNHLY and FYNNEI. The CDR3 coding sequence is TGTGCCAGCAGTGAAAAAAGCGGCGGTTCCGGGGAGCTGTTTTTT. As protein: CASSEKSGGSGELFF.

V and J are TRBV7-9 and TRBJ1-2; D gene unclear. Between the trimmed V and J ends, which lost 1 base and 8 bases, there was a span of 14 bases. The CDR3 covers 14 residues. CDR1 and CDR2 from the germline V gene are SEHNR and FQNEAQ (reference sequence). CDR3 sequence reads: CASSLVVRGEGYTF. The CDR3 DNA sequence: TGTGCCAGCAGCTTAGTCGTTCGGGGTGAAGGCTACACCTTC.

The chain recombines TRBV28 with TRBJ1-1; tentative D call: TRBD1 (5 bases). With 4 bases removed from V and 0 bases from J, the gap between germline ends came to 12 bases. Germline V gene lookup returns CDR1 MDHEN and CDR2 SYDVKM. The CDR3 extends over 15 amino acids. The CDR3 bases are TGTGCCAGCAGTTGGACGGGGGGGGTGAACACTGAAGCTTTCTTT. The encoded protein is CASSWTGGVNTEAFF.

The chain recombines TRBV5-6 with TRBJ2-3, with D hard to call. CDR1 is SGHDT, CDR2 YYEEEE, per germline. Trimming took off 2 bases at V and 1 base at J, with 11 bases between the two ends. This CDR3 contains 15 residues. CDR3 DNA sequence: TGTGCCAGCAGCTTCTTGGAGTCCGGCACAGATACGCAGTATTTT. It specifies CASSFLESGTDTQYF.

V and J are TRBV5-8 and TRBJ2-1, with D perhaps TRBD2 (6 bases). This CDR3 is 16 amino acids long. Germline V gene sequence: CDR1 SGHTS, CDR2 YDEGEE. With 4 bases removed from V and 0 bases from J, the gap between germline ends came to 14 bases. CDR3 nucleotide sequence: TGTGCCAGCAGCGGCGGGGCTACAGTCTCCTACAATGAGCAGTTCTTC. Translating gives CASSGGATVSYNEQFF.

CDR3 residues: CASKQDSNYGYTF. CDR3 bases: TGTGCCAGCAAGCAGGACAGTAACTATGGCTACACCTTC. This chain uses TRBV28 with TRBJ1-2; TRBD1 is a possible D gene (6 bases). The germline gives CDR1 MDHEN, CDR2 SYDVKM. The CDR3 runs 13 residues. Deletions cut 7 bases from V and 1 base from J, with 10 bases between.

This clone turned up a few times. This sequence joins TRBV7-2 and TRBJ2-1, with 10 bases aligning to TRBD1. Losses at the gene ends were 2 bases for V and 4 bases for J; bases not matched to a gene: 5. Germline loops: CDR1 SGHTA, CDR2 FQGNSA. CDR3 length equals 16 residues. This CDR3 is CASSLMGQGRYNEQFF. The CDR3 DNA sequence: TGTGCCAGCAGCTTAATGGGACAGGGGCGTTACAATGAGCAGTTCTTC.